This T cell receptor beta chain was identified in a study of T cells in tumors after PD-1 blockade. This table comes from immunoSEQ multiplex PCR, and its TCRdb copy is limited to in-frame clones, with some not included. The data show 60,000 to 75,000 clones, 74% seen once. Sequencing used PBMCs, obtained after anti-PD-1 treatment. The sequence was collected from a human donor with basal cell carcinoma.

This CDR3 is CASSQDWTGELFF. CDR3 nucleotides: TGTGCCAGCAGCCAAGATTGGACCGGGGAGCTGTTTTTT. This chain joins TRBV14 and TRBJ2-2; D is unclear. There are 13 residues in the CDR3. V lost 0 bases and J 5 bases, leaving 4 bases between the germline ends. Germline CDR1 SGHDN, CDR2 FVKESK.